This entry describes one T cell receptor beta chain. Its specific antigen is unknown. Base qualities are not at hand, and no much larger clone is one base apart. Synthetic TCR analog templates were spiked into each PCR so that absolute template abundance could be estimated from read counts. Using the immunoSEQ assay, TCRbeta CDR3 regions were amplified from genomic DNA with bias-controlled V and J gene primers. Rearranged TCRbeta segments were sequenced at approximately 20X coverage. Per the authors' processing: Clustering was used to correct sequencing errors, and CDR3s were annotated against IMGT to assign V, D and J genes. Downstream analyses used only productive TCRbeta rearrangements and left out out-of-frame or stop-codon sequences. Clonality was calculated as one minus the Shannon entropy normalized by the log of the number of unique productive sequences. Clones differing between time points or between blood and tumor were identified using Fisher's exact test with Benjamini-Hochberg correction, with an adjusted p below 0.01 applied as the threshold. TCRdb holds this immuneACCESS table with in-frame rearrangements only. Some clones are missing; in checked studies, unresolved V genes explain under half, and the rest has no known cause. That table supplies the V and J calls and clone size; D and trimming were determined from the DNA. The table for this sample lists tens of thousands of clones; around nine tenths of them were counted only once. 7.6% of the sample goes to the ten largest clones.

A cohort of 25 to 35 patients with locally advanced or metastatic urothelial carcinoma, treated at Memorial Sloan Kettering on a trial protocol, was included. Peripheral blood mononuclear cells were collected pretreatment and during treatment, with between 1 and 8 total time points obtained per patient. The Qiagen DNeasy Blood extraction kit was used to purify genomic DNA from total PBMCs and tumor samples. PBMCs were collected pretreatment and during treatment and were isolated and stored as previously described. This sample was included in a study of PD-L1 blockade in urothelial cancer (dated by TCRdb to between 2016 and 2019). For the wider study: Every patient began therapy in the mid-2010s and was given atezolizumab 1,200 mg intravenously every 3 weeks. About nine tenths of the roughly 29 patients were identified as males with urothelial cancer of bladder origin, and a prior smoking history was reported by 18 of 29 patients. Patients had an ECOG performance status of 0 or 1 and had received between 0 and 3 prior chemotherapy regimens. Blood samples were analyzed at 3 weeks after treatment start (second dose) and at 6 weeks after treatment start. Blood samples gave a median of roughly 150,000 T cells and 82,636 unique TCRs, with a median clonality of approximately 0.08. Somatic, immune and clinical correlates of response to PD-L1 blockade with atezolizumab in urothelial cancer were the focus of an exploratory multi-omic analysis. Pretreatment tumor samples and matched peripheral blood, collected serially before and after atezolizumab treatment, underwent TCR sequencing. Progression-free survival longer than 6 months counted as durable clinical benefit, and TCR features were additionally tested against both progression-free and overall survival. In the same patients who had TCR sequencing, pretreatment tumors also underwent whole exome sequencing and RNA sequencing. Several patients reached durable clinical benefit, while 20 patients did not. Under 30 patients had pretreatment blood TCR-seq, around 25 had at least one posttreatment blood collection, and around 25 had tumor TCR-seq. Broad study findings and their caveats: Small sample size (n ≈ 27) and many exploratory analyses mean the results are intended to be hypothesis-generating. Patients with durable benefit showed greater expansion of tumor-associated TCR clones in peripheral blood 3 weeks after starting treatment (n ≈ 20, p = 0.022). Improved progression-free and overall survival was associated with having pretreatment peripheral blood TCR clonality below the median.

Germline trimming amounts to 4 bases on V and 4 bases on J, with 0 as the count of junction bases outside the gene matches. Including the terminal cysteine and phenylalanine, the CDR3 comprises 13 residues. Only the CDR3 part of the read is kept: 39 bases, read in frame from the first base. The germline V gene yields MNHNS for CDR1 and SASEGT for CDR2. The V and J genes are TRBV6-1 and TRBJ1-5; TRBD1 fits 8 bases in the junction. This TCR derives from a man in his sixties with urothelial cancer. The sequencing used PBMCs, collected around atezolizumab (anti-PD-L1) treatment. The sequence in DNA is TGTGCCAGCAGTGGGACAGGGAATCAGCCCCAGCATTTT. Its product reads: CASSGTGNQPQHF.